The 21 T cell receptor beta chains given below trace back to one sample, sequenced in a study of chemoradiotherapy in HPV16-positive cancers. Clones were read by immunoSEQ multiplex PCR, and TCRdb kept only the in-frame ones, dropping some. The sample carries several thousand clones, around 67% recorded once. This sample was taken from a patient who underwent chemoradiotherapy. The receptors originated from a human donor with HPV-associated anogenital cancer.

This chain connects TRBV7-3 to TRBJ2-7; TRBD2 matches at 14 bases. The V gene end was trimmed by 5 bases and the J gene end by 5 bases; junction bases not matched to a gene: 11. From germline, CDR1 is SGHTA and CDR2 FQGTGA. This CDR3 spans 17 amino acids. The CDR3 reads CASSPAGTSGSFDEQYF. The CDR3, as DNA: TGTGCCAGCAGCCCCGCCGGGACTAGCGGGAGTTTCGACGAGCAGTACTTC.

CDR3 sequence: CAWSVQGGSYNSPLHF. CDR3 coding DNA: TGTGCCTGGAGTGTACAGGGGGGCTCCTATAATTCACCCCTCCACTTT. The genes are TRBV30 and TRBJ1-6, with TRBD1 matching 8 bases. V lost 0 bases to trimming and J lost 0 bases; unmatched junction nucleotides: 1. Germline assignment: CDR1 GTSNPN and CDR2 SVGIG (reference sequence). This CDR3 contains 16 residues.

This clone was detected only a few times. The chain is built from TRBV6-5 and TRBJ1-5; D gene unclear. Trimming stripped 6 bases from V and 5 bases from J, with 11 bases between. The V gene's germline CDR1 is MNHEY and CDR2 SVGAGI. This CDR3 comprises 13 residues. CDR3 sequence reads: CASSQDRDQPQHF. CDR3 bases: TGTGCCAGCAGCCAGGACCGGGATCAGCCCCAGCATTTT.

This clone was picked up one time. CDR3 DNA: TGTGCCAGTAGTAAGGGAAAAGGGACCTTGAACACTGAAGCTTTCTTT. Protein: CASSKGKGTLNTEAFF. This chain uses TRBV19 with TRBJ1-1; D may be TRBD1 (5 bases). The CDR3 runs 16 residues. The germline CDR1 and CDR2 sequences are LNHDA and SQIVND (reference sequence). V gave up 4 bases and J gave up 0 bases, with 15 bases separating them. Combining the CDR3 with reference TRBV19 and TRBJ1-1 gives the whole variable domain DGGITQSPKYLFRKEGQNVTLSCEQNLNHDAMYWYRQDPGQGLRLIYYSQIVNDFQKGDIAEGYSVSREKKESFPLTVTSAQKNPTAFYLCASSKGKGTLNTEAFFGQGTRLTVV.

This sequence joins TRBV15 and TRBJ2-1; a possible D gene is TRBD2 (6 bases). Trimming left V 2 bases short and J 7 bases short, with 15 bases between. CDR3 length: 15 residues. CDR1 is LNHNV and CDR2 is YYDKDF in the germline V gene (reference sequence). In DNA form, the CDR3 reads TGTGCCACCAGCAGAAGACTAGGATCGGAAAATGAGCAGTTCTTC. This sequence encodes CATSRRLGSENEQFF.

The chain joins TRBV4-3 to TRBJ2-2, with D possibly being TRBD2 (6 bases). This CDR3 has 13 amino acids. With 6 bases removed from V and 6 bases from J, the gap between germline ends came to 11 bases. The germline CDR1 and CDR2 sequences are LGHNA and YSLEER. The chain's CDR3 is CASRSGEAGELFF. The CDR3, as DNA: TGCGCCAGCAGATCGGGGGAGGCCGGGGAGCTGTTTTTT.

A remark on this clone: One end of the junction fails to match germline, which may point to a read error. This sequence joins TRBV7-7 and TRBJ2-1; weak D call: TRBD2 (5 bases). The CDR3 is 13 residues long. Germline-derived CDR1 and CDR2 are SSHAT and FNYEAQ (reference sequence). The CDR3 bases are TGTGCTAGCAGCTTAGCGATCCTAGGTGAGCAGTTCTTC. This encodes CASSLAILGEQFF.

V usage is TRBV6-5 and J usage is TRBJ2-5; no clear D. Trimming took 6 bases from V and 1 from J, leaving 9 bases between them. CDR1 and CDR2 (germline): MNHEY, SVGAGI. The CDR3 sequence is 13 residues long. The CDR3 DNA reads as TGTGCCAGCAGCTTAAGTGCCCAAGAGACCCAGTACTTC. Its translation is CASSLSAQETQYF.

The chain has TRBV19 and TRBJ2-7, with D hard to call. Trimming removed 0 bases from V and 2 bases from J, with 5 bases in between. From germline, CDR1 is LNHDA and CDR2 SQIVND (reference sequence). This CDR3 contains 13 residues. Written as DNA, the CDR3 is TGTGCCAGTAGTATAGACACAACCTACGAGCAGTACTTC. It encodes CASSIDTTYEQYF.

This chain joins TRBV10-2 and TRBJ1-1; possible D gene TRBD1, 5 bases. The CDR3 spans 13 residues. Trimming took off 6 bases at V and 4 bases at J, with 12 bases between the two ends. Looked up from germline, CDR1 is WSHSY and CDR2 is SAAADI. CDR3 in amino acids: CASREGWATEAFF. The CDR3 DNA follows: TGCGCCAGCAGGGAGGGGTGGGCCACTGAAGCTTTCTTT.

The DNA of the CDR3 is TGTGCCAGCAGCCCCTCGAGAGAGACCCAGTACTTC. This translates into CASSPSRETQYF. The chain recombines TRBV7-9 with TRBJ2-5; no clear D. V lost 5 bases and J lost 4, with 8 bases in between. This CDR3 is built from 12 residues. CDR1 is SEHNR, CDR2 FQNEAQ, per germline (reference sequence).

In this sample, this clone turned up a few times. This chain uses TRBV5-6 with TRBJ1-1; tentative D call: TRBD1 (5 bases). The V and J ends lost 4 bases and 1 base respectively, with 11 bases between them. This CDR3 has 14 amino acids. CDR1 is SGHDT and CDR2 is YYEEEE in the germline V gene. As DNA, the CDR3 is TGTGCCAGCAGCCCCGGACACGAGAACACTGAAGCTTTCTTT. Translating it yields CASSPGHENTEAFF.

This rearrangement joins TRBV14 to TRBJ2-7; TRBD2 is a possible D gene (6 bases). V lost 1 base, J lost 1 base, and 11 bases lay in between. Germline-derived CDR1 and CDR2 are SGHDN and FVKESK. The CDR3 is made up of 15 amino acids. The CDR3 nucleotides are TGTGCCAGCAGCCAAGGCAGCGGGCCTTCCTACGAGCAGTACTTC. It encodes CASSQGSGPSYEQYF.

The chain uses TRBV2 and TRBJ1-3, with 9 bases lining up with TRBD1. The CDR3 has 17 amino acids. The V segment lost 5 bases and the J segment 1 base; nucleotides outside the gene matches: 9. Per germline, CDR1 SNHLY and CDR2 FYNNEI. This CDR3 is CASSIGTGLFSGNTIYF. The CDR3 DNA sequence: TGTGCCAGCAGTATCGGGACAGGGTTATTTTCTGGAAACACCATATATTTT.

The V call is TRBV30, the J call TRBJ1-2; no clear D. This CDR3 comprises 13 residues. V was pared by 8 bases and J by 4 bases, with 17 bases between. CDR1 is GTSNPN and CDR2 is SVGIG in the germline V gene (reference sequence). CDR3 sequence: CAEGEKGFYGYTF. The CDR3 region has the DNA TGTGCCGAGGGAGAGAAAGGGTTCTATGGCTACACCTTC.

The chain couples TRBV7-2 to TRBJ2-7; D might be TRBD2 (6 bases). The CDR3 totals 15 residues. The germline CDR1 and CDR2 sequences are SGHTA and FQGNSA. Trimming took 2 bases from V and 0 from J, leaving 11 bases between them. The CDR3 is CASSLIGRPSYEQYF. The CDR3 bases are TGTGCCAGCAGCTTAATCGGGAGACCCTCCTACGAGCAGTACTTC.

The CDR3 protein is CASRPGLGPDTQYF. The CDR3 DNA reads TGTGCCAGCAGACCGGGACTAGGGCCAGATACGCAGTATTTT. This rearrangement joins TRBV19 to TRBJ2-3; 8 nucleotides align to TRBD2. The germline CDR1 and CDR2 sequences are LNHDA and SQIVND (reference sequence). V lost 9 bases to trimming and J lost 4 bases; unmatched junction nucleotides: 9. The CDR3 is 14 residues long. Based on the CDR3 plus reference TRBV19 and TRBJ2-3, the full variable domain is DGGITQSPKYLFRKEGQNVTLSCEQNLNHDAMYWYRQDPGQGLRLIYYSQIVNDFQKGDIAEGYSVSREKKESFPLTVTSAQKNPTAFYLCASRPGLGPDTQYFGPGTRLTVL.

The gene calls are TRBV25-1 and TRBJ2-1; 8 nucleotides match TRBD1. Germline CDR1 reads MGHDK; CDR2 reads SYGVNS. The V and J ends lost 7 bases and 4 bases, in that order; junction bases with no gene match: 3. The CDR3 is made up of 13 amino acids. CDR3 sequence (DNA): TGTGCCAGCACGCAGGGGGCGTACAATGAGCAGTTCTTC. Translating gives CASTQGAYNEQFF.

CDR3 in DNA: TGTGCCTGGAGTAGGAGGGCCGGGGAGCTGTTTTTT. Amino acids: CAWSRRAGELFF. V gene TRBV30 combines with J gene TRBJ2-2; perhaps TRBD2 as D (6 bases). The length of the CDR3 is 12 residues. The ends were cut back, 2 bases at V and 6 bases at J, with 7 bases in the middle. CDR1 and CDR2 from the germline V gene are GTSNPN and SVGIG (reference sequence). Drawing the rest from reference TRBV30 and TRBJ2-2, the complete variable domain is SQTIHQWPATLVQPVGSPLSLECTVEGTSNPNLYWYRQAAGRGLQLLFYSVGIGQISSEVPQNLSASRPQDRQFILSSKKLLLSDSGFYLCAWSRRAGELFFGEGSRLTVL.

The chain uses TRBV7-4 and TRBJ1-1; the D is unclear. The CDR3 runs to 14 residues. V was pared by 3 bases and J by 1 base, with 9 bases between. Germline loops: CDR1 SGHVT, CDR2 SQSDAQ. This CDR3 is CASSLATRNTEAFF. CDR3 bases: TGTGCCAGCAGCTTGGCCACCCGGAACACTGAAGCTTTCTTT.

The V and J genes are TRBV5-1 and TRBJ2-1, with 7 bases fitting TRBD2. Losses at the gene ends were 7 bases for V and 4 bases for J; bases not matched to a gene: 11. Germline values: CDR1 SGHRS, CDR2 YFSETQ. The CDR3 runs to 15 residues. Here the CDR3 reads CASHTGLDGYNEQFF. The CDR3, as DNA: TGCGCCAGCCACACTGGACTAGATGGGTACAATGAGCAGTTCTTC.